The 22 T cell receptor beta chains reported below all come from one sample, sequenced in a study of blood T cell repertoires in COVID-19. Clones were sequenced by immunoSEQ multiplex PCR, and TCRdb holds only the in-frame ones, with some missing. Among around 220,000 clones listed, 65% to 85% were seen once. The sequencing input was PBMCs or T cells enriched from blood (not recorded which). The origin of the receptors is a woman in her 40s who had recovered from COVID-19.

The chain joins TRBV7-2 to TRBJ1-3, with 8 bases identical to TRBD1. Germline values: CDR1 SGHTA, CDR2 FQGNSA. The CDR3 totals 14 residues. V lost 5 bases and J lost 2; bases outside the gene matches: 2. CDR3 protein: CASSQGQAGNTIYF. The DNA for the CDR3 is TGTGCCAGCAGCCAGGGACAGGCTGGAAACACCATATATTTT.

The V and J genes are TRBV7-9 and TRBJ1-1; D not resolved. The germline V gene encodes CDR1 SEHNR and CDR2 FQNEAQ (reference sequence). This CDR3 has 14 amino acids. V dropped 4 bases and J dropped 3 bases, with 12 bases sitting between them. CDR3 sequence: CASSSRERDTEAFF. CDR3 sequence (DNA): TGTGCCAGCAGCTCCCGAGAGAGAGACACTGAAGCTTTCTTT. Variable domain in full (rest from reference TRBV7-9 and TRBJ1-1): DTGVSQNPRHKITKRGQNVTFRCDPISEHNRLYWYRQTLGQGPEFLTYFQNEAQLEKSRLLSDRFSAERPKGSFSTLEIQRTEQGDSAMYLCASSSRERDTEAFFGQGTRLTVV.

The chain couples TRBV3-1 (or the pseudogene TRBV3-2) to TRBJ1-1; D is unclear. Germline CDR1 LGHDT, CDR2 YNNKEL (reference sequence). Trimming pared 5 bases from V and 2 bases from J, leaving 9 bases between. This CDR3 is built from 13 residues. This chain's CDR3 is CASSNRGNTEAFF. CDR3 coding DNA: TGTGCCAGCAGCAACCGGGGAAACACTGAAGCTTTCTTT.

The chain is built from TRBV12-3 or TRBV12-4 and TRBJ2-7; D perhaps matches TRBD1 (6 bases). The CDR3 has 13 residues. Trimming left V 6 bases short and J 2 bases short, with 11 bases between. CDR3 coding DNA: TGTGCCAGCAGGCCCGGGACAACCTACGAGCAGTACTTC. Its protein is CASRPGTTYEQYF.

The V call is TRBV24-1, the J call TRBJ2-3; no definite D call. The germline gives CDR1 KGHDR, CDR2 SFDVKD. The CDR3 runs to 12 residues. Trimming left V 3 bases short and J 5 bases short, with 5 bases between. CDR3: CATSDPGDTQYF. CDR3 nucleotides: TGTGCCACCAGTGATCCCGGAGATACGCAGTATTTT.

The chain has TRBV7-2 and TRBJ1-6; TRBD1 matches 7 bases. Germline V gives CDR1 SGHTA, CDR2 FQGNSA. The ends lost 3 bases at V and 5 bases at J; junction bases unmatched: 4. There are 15 residues in the CDR3. CDR3 amino acids: CASSFSGTDNSPLHF. CDR3 bases: TGTGCCAGCAGCTTCTCTGGGACAGATAATTCACCCCTCCACTTT.

The chain combines TRBV19 with TRBJ1-5, with 10 bases lining up with TRBD1. CDR1 and CDR2 from the germline V gene are LNHDA and SQIVND (reference sequence). The CDR3 loop spans 17 amino acids. Losses at the gene ends were 5 bases for V and 3 bases for J; bases not matched to a gene: 10. The chain's CDR3 is CASSVETTGGNNQPQHF. CDR3 coding DNA: TGTGCCAGTAGTGTTGAAACGACAGGGGGCAACAATCAGCCCCAGCATTTT.

The chain carries TRBV27 and TRBJ1-5; D not resolved. V lost 0 bases, J lost 4 bases, and 10 bases lay in between. The CDR3 covers 15 residues. The germline V gene has CDR1 MNHEY and CDR2 SMNVEV (reference sequence). CDR3 residues: CASSLSYDTNQPQHF. The CDR3 coding sequence is TGTGCCAGCAGTTTATCCTACGACACGAATCAGCCCCAGCATTTT.

This CDR3 is CASSGFVQGVYEQFF. The CDR3 DNA reads as TGCGCCAGCAGTGGTTTCGTACAGGGGGTCTATGAGCAGTTCTTC. The genes are TRBV10-1 and TRBJ2-1, with 8 bases fitting TRBD1. J lost 8 bases, V lost 4 bases, and 10 bases had no gene match. CDR3 length: 15 amino acids. Looked up from germline, CDR1 is WNHNN and CDR2 is SYGVQD (reference sequence).

The genes are TRBV7-9 and TRBJ2-4; 7 bases match TRBD1. From germline, CDR1 is SEHNR and CDR2 FQNEAQ (reference sequence). V shed 5 bases and J 3 bases; nucleotides not matched to a gene: 16. CDR3 length equals 18 residues. The CDR3 loop is CASSDRPLTGRSKNIQYF. CDR3 nucleotide sequence: TGTGCCAGCAGCGACCGGCCCCTGACAGGGAGAAGCAAAAACATTCAGTACTTC.

This chain links TRBV7-9 with TRBJ1-1, with TRBD1 identical over 10 bases. This CDR3 comprises 12 residues. Germline trimming cut 5 bases from V and 7 bases from J; bases unmatched to any gene: 1. CDR1 SEHNR and CDR2 FQNEAQ come from the germline V gene (reference sequence). CDR3 loop: CASSRDRGEAFF. CDR3 in DNA: TGTGCCAGCAGCCGGGACAGGGGTGAAGCTTTCTTT.

A note on this clone: At the DNA level, this CDR3 is encoded by other sequences in the same sample as well. The chain carries TRBV29-1 and TRBJ2-3; 10 positions agree with TRBD1. Germline CDR1 and CDR2: SQVTM and ANQGSEA. CDR3 length equals 14 residues. V shed 6 bases, J shed 2 bases, and the junction held 5 bases outside the gene matches. The CDR3 is CSVEGQGYTDTQYF. In DNA, the CDR3 is TGCAGCGTGGAGGGACAGGGGTACACAGATACGCAGTATTTT.

The chain combines TRBV7-9 with TRBJ2-4; 9 bases are shared with TRBD1. Germline V lookup: CDR1 SEHNR, CDR2 FQNEAQ (reference sequence). After removal of 5 bases from V and 0 bases from J, the junction contained 5 bases not matched to a gene. The CDR3 is made up of 16 amino acids. The CDR3 loop reads CASSLGQGLAKNIQYF. CDR3 DNA: TGTGCCAGCAGCCTCGGACAGGGGTTAGCCAAAAACATTCAGTACTTC.

This clone was recorded only once. The rearrangement links TRBV5-4 to TRBJ2-5, with 8 positions matching TRBD2. The CDR3 extends over 15 amino acids. Germline V gene lookup returns CDR1 SGHNT and CDR2 YYREEE (reference sequence). The V and J ends lost 3 bases and 5 bases, in that order; junction bases with no gene match: 9. The CDR3 sequence: CASSSGGEGRETQYF. The CDR3 DNA is TGTGCCAGCAGCTCCGGGGGGGAGGGCCGGGAGACCCAGTACTTC. Variable domain in full (rest from reference TRBV5-4 and TRBJ2-5): ETGVTQSPTHLIKTRGQQVTLRCSSQSGHNTVSWYQQALGQGPQFIFQYYREEENGRGNFPPRFSGLQFPNYSSELNVNALELDDSALYLCASSSGGEGRETQYFGPGTRLLVL.

V usage is TRBV10-1 and J usage is TRBJ2-2, with D tentatively TRBD1 (6 bases). The CDR3 contains 16 residues. Germline loops: CDR1 WNHNN, CDR2 SYGVQD (reference sequence). V was clipped by 4 bases and J by 3 bases, with 15 bases between them. As DNA, the CDR3 is TGCGCCAGCAGTGTATCGAGGCCAGGGGACACCGGGGAGCTGTTTTTT. This translates into CASSVSRPGDTGELFF.

CDR3 nucleotide sequence: TGTGCCAGCAGCCCTAAGGGGATTAGCAATCAGCCCCAGCATTTT. It is translated as CASSPKGISNQPQHF. The chain is built from TRBV3-1 (or the pseudogene TRBV3-2) and TRBJ1-5; D possibly corresponds to TRBD1 (5 bases). CDR1 is LGHDT and CDR2 is YNNKEL in the germline V gene (reference sequence). V was shortened by 4 bases and J by 0 bases, with 10 bases between the two germline ends. CDR3 length equals 15 residues.

This clone was counted once. The chain has TRBV10-3 and TRBJ2-1; D call uncertain. The germline V and J ends were trimmed by 4 bases and 1 base, with 5 bases remaining between them. The CDR3 has 13 residues. Germline loops: CDR1 ENHRY, CDR2 SYGVKD. As DNA, the CDR3 is TGTGCCATCAGTGTCTCTTCCTACAATGAGCAGTTCTTC. Its translation: CAISVSSYNEQFF.

The CDR3 spells CASSLPGTGRTQYF. Written as DNA, the CDR3 is TGTGCCAGCAGTTTACCCGGGACAGGGCGTACGCAGTATTTT. The chain employs TRBV28 and TRBJ2-3, with TRBD1 matching over 9 bases. J lost 8 bases, V lost 2 bases, and 5 bases had no gene match. Germline CDR1 and CDR2: MDHEN and SYDVKM. This CDR3 is 14 amino acids long.

This sequence joins TRBV19 and TRBJ2-2; 11 bases align to TRBD2. The CDR3 loop spans 17 amino acids. Germline V CDR1 and CDR2: LNHDA, SQIVND (reference sequence). V was clipped by 7 bases and J by 4 bases; unmatched bases: 11. DNA of the CDR3: TGTGCCAGTAAGCGACTAGCGGGAACTCAGAGCACCGGGGAGCTGTTTTTT. Amino acid sequence: CASKRLAGTQSTGELFF.

The table lists this clone with a count of one. This rearrangement joins TRBV19 to TRBJ1-4, with a possible D match to TRBD1 (5 bases). Germline CDR1 is LNHDA and CDR2 is SQIVND (reference sequence). Trimming took off 8 bases at V and 8 bases at J, with 15 bases between the two ends. The CDR3 totals 13 residues. The chain's CDR3 is CASGGDGGEKLFF. In DNA, the CDR3 is TGTGCCAGTGGTGGAGACGGGGGAGAAAAACTGTTTTTT.

V and J are TRBV27 and TRBJ2-1; D remains unclear. This CDR3 contains 16 residues. V lost 4 bases, J lost 0 bases, and 13 bases lay in between. The germline gives CDR1 MNHEY, CDR2 SMNVEV (reference sequence). CDR3 protein: CASSSAEMSSYNEQFF. CDR3 nucleotide sequence: TGTGCCAGCAGTTCCGCGGAGATGAGCTCCTACAATGAGCAGTTCTTC.

The gene calls are TRBV30 and TRBJ2-2; TRBD1 is a possible D gene (5 bases). Between the trimmed V and J ends, which lost 1 base and 7 bases, there was a span of 16 bases. This CDR3 has 15 amino acids. From germline, CDR1 is GTSNPN and CDR2 SVGIG (reference sequence). The CDR3 loop is CAWSGGRGKGGELFF. CDR3 DNA: TGTGCCTGGAGTGGTGGAAGGGGAAAAGGCGGGGAGCTGTTTTTT.